Each of the 20 T cell receptor beta chains below was sequenced from the same sample in a study of CD4 T cells in relation to SARS-CoV-2 and coronaviruses. These receptors lack a known antigen. Produced via immunoSEQ multiplex PCR; TCRdb's table is partial and in-frame only. In the table there are roughly 45,000 clones, about 80% of which are singletons. The sequencing input was naive CD4+ T cells from PBMCs, cultured in vitro. The subset denotes: naive CD4+ T cells isolated by negative enrichment. These receptors were collected from an adult with COVID-19.

This clone was seen a single time. The chain has TRBV7-9 and TRBJ2-4, with D maybe TRBD2 (5 bases). Trimming removed 3 bases from V and 8 bases from J, with 14 bases in between. The CDR3 is 14 residues long. Germline V gene lookup returns CDR1 SEHNR and CDR2 FQNEAQ (reference sequence). The CDR3 reads CASSLTGYLDIQYF. CDR3 bases: TGTGCCAGCAGCTTGACGGGATATTTGGACATTCAGTACTTC.

The sample holds one count of this clone. The rearrangement uses TRBV7-9 and TRBJ1-1; D is unresolved. The CDR3 contains 14 residues. V was pared by 2 bases and J by 5 bases, with 12 bases between. CDR1 and CDR2 (germline): SEHNR, FQNEAQ (reference sequence). The CDR3 DNA reads as TGTGCCAGCAGCTTACCGGTGGTAGCAACTGAAGCTTTCTTT. Encoded protein: CASSLPVVATEAFF.

CDR3 sequence: CASRLGQGSTDTQYF. CDR3 coding DNA: TGTGCCAGCAGACTGGGACAGGGGAGCACAGATACGCAGTATTTT. The chain carries TRBV7-6 and TRBJ2-3; 10 positions agree with TRBD1. This CDR3 is built from 15 residues. Germline CDR1 reads SGHVS; CDR2 reads FNYEAQ. Trimming took 6 bases from V and 0 from J; bases not matched to a gene: 3.

The chain is built from TRBV25-1 and TRBJ2-5, with TRBD1 identical over 10 bases. V trimming: 3 bases; J trimming: 4 bases; junction bases outside the gene matches: 8. Germline CDR1 reads MGHDK; CDR2 reads SYGVNS. The CDR3 is 16 amino acids. As DNA, the CDR3 is TGTGCCAGCAGTGACTGGGACAGGGGAGCCGTAGAGACCCAGTACTTC. Protein: CASSDWDRGAVETQYF. Supplemented by reference TRBV25-1 and TRBJ2-5, the full variable domain reads EADIYQTPRYLVIGTGKKITLECSQTMGHDKMYWYQQDPGMELHLIHYSYGVNSTEKGDLSSESTVSRIRTEHFPLTLESARPSHTSQYLCASSDWDRGAVETQYFGPGTRLLVL.

The rearrangement joins TRBV6-6 to TRBJ2-3, with 9 bases lining up with TRBD2. Germline V lookup: CDR1 MNHNY, CDR2 SVGAGI (reference sequence). With V trimmed by 6 bases and J by 1 base, 5 bases remained unmatched. The length of the CDR3 is 15 residues. The CDR3 DNA reads TGTGCCAGCAGCGGGACTAGCCAGGGCACAGATACGCAGTATTTT. It translates to CASSGTSQGTDTQYF.

This clone has only a few counts. The V call is TRBV6-5, the J call TRBJ1-5; D is ambiguous. V was shortened by 9 bases and J by 1 base, with 10 bases between the two germline ends. The CDR3 runs to 13 residues. Germline CDR1 MNHEY, CDR2 SVGAGI. The CDR3, as DNA: TGTGCCAGTGGCTTAAGGAGCAATCAGCCCCAGCATTTT. Amino acid sequence: CASGLRSNQPQHF.

The V gene is TRBV28, the J gene TRBJ2-7, with D tentatively TRBD1 or TRBD2 (5 bases each). Germline CDR1 MDHEN, CDR2 SYDVKM. The germline V and J ends were trimmed by 5 bases and 3 bases, with 17 bases remaining between them. The CDR3 loop spans 15 amino acids. CDR3 bases: TGTGCCAGCAGTCCGGCGAGGGGACGGCTCTACGAGCAGTACTTC. Translated, it gives CASSPARGRLYEQYF.

This clone was picked up a small number of times. This chain uses TRBV28 with TRBJ2-7; 9 positions match TRBD1. The CDR3 totals 15 residues. Germline CDR1 MDHEN, CDR2 SYDVKM. J gave up 5 bases and V 2 bases, and 7 bases lay outside the gene matches. Here the CDR3 DNA reads TGTGCCAGCAGTTTACTCCGGGACAGGGTACACGAGCAGTACTTC. Protein product: CASSLLRDRVHEQYF.

The chain couples TRBV7-9 to TRBJ1-1, with a tentative D call TRBD1 (5 bases). Germline V lookup: CDR1 SEHNR, CDR2 FQNEAQ (reference sequence). Trimming cost V 4 bases and J 6 bases, with 9 bases left between them. CDR3 length: 12 amino acids. The CDR3 region is CASSSEGPEAFF. The DNA of the CDR3 is TGTGCCAGCAGCTCCGAGGGGCCTGAAGCTTTCTTT.

The chain links TRBV5-1 to TRBJ1-4, with D possibly being TRBD1 (6 bases). Trimming took 4 bases from V and 7 from J, leaving 17 bases between them. CDR1 is SGHRS and CDR2 is YFSETQ in the germline V gene. CDR3 length: 15 amino acids. CDR3 amino acids: CASSLLGAISEKLFF. DNA for the CDR3: TGCGCCAGCAGCCTTCTGGGGGCAATTAGTGAAAAACTGTTTTTT. The whole variable domain, filled in from reference TRBV5-1 and TRBJ1-4, reads KAGVTQTPRYLIKTRGQQVTLSCSPISGHRSVSWYQQTPGQGLQFLFEYFSETQRNKGNFPGRFSGRQFSNSRSEMNVSTLELGDSALYLCASSLLGAISEKLFFGSGTQLSVL.

The chain combines TRBV30 with TRBJ2-2; possible D gene TRBD1, 6 bases. CDR3 length equals 15 residues. With 8 bases removed from V and 1 base from J, the gap between germline ends came to 17 bases. Germline assignment: CDR1 GTSNPN and CDR2 SVGIG (reference sequence). CDR3: CATYAGTLNTGELFF. The CDR3 DNA reads as TGTGCCACCTACGCCGGGACATTGAACACCGGGGAGCTGTTTTTT.

The chain combines TRBV28 with TRBJ2-1; maybe TRBD1 (5 bases). V lost 2 bases, J lost 7 bases, and 12 bases lay in between. CDR1 and CDR2 from the germline V gene are MDHEN and SYDVKM. This CDR3 has 14 residues. Here the CDR3 reads CASSLLPRVNEQFF. CDR3 nucleotides: TGTGCCAGCAGTTTACTCCCCAGGGTAAATGAGCAGTTCTTC.

This chain connects TRBV28 to TRBJ2-7; TRBD1 matches at 9 bases. The CDR3 totals 16 residues. The V gene end was trimmed by 3 bases and the J gene end by 3 bases; junction bases not matched to a gene: 9. Germline assignment: CDR1 MDHEN and CDR2 SYDVKM. CDR3 in amino acids: CASSLLPGQGIYEQYF. CDR3 coding DNA: TGTGCCAGCAGTTTGTTACCGGGACAGGGAATCTACGAGCAGTACTTC.

The chain couples TRBV3-1 (or the pseudogene TRBV3-2) to TRBJ2-5; tentative D call: TRBD2 (6 bases). V lost 6 bases and J 5 bases, leaving 13 bases between the germline ends. Germline V lookup: CDR1 LGHDT, CDR2 YNNKEL (reference sequence). The CDR3 spans 13 residues. CDR3 amino acids: CASRQRRAETQYF. The CDR3 region has the DNA TGTGCCAGCAGACAAAGGAGGGCGGAGACCCAGTACTTC.

This chain connects TRBV5-1 to TRBJ2-3, with 9 bases identical to TRBD1. This CDR3 spans 15 amino acids. V lost 1 base and J lost 3; bases outside the gene matches: 3. Germline CDR1 and CDR2: SGHRS and YFSETQ. The CDR3 region has the DNA TGCGCCAGCAGCTTGACAGGGGGCCGGACAGATACGCAGTATTTT. It codes for CASSLTGGRTDTQYF.

The chain has TRBV6-5 and TRBJ2-1; 13 bases line up with TRBD2. This CDR3 is 15 amino acids long. The ends lost 4 bases at V and 7 bases at J; junction bases unmatched: 4. Germline V gene sequence: CDR1 MNHEY, CDR2 SVGAGI. CDR3 residues: CASSSGLAGVNEQFF. The CDR3 DNA reads TGTGCCAGCAGTTCCGGACTAGCGGGAGTAAATGAGCAGTTCTTC.

The chain has TRBV30 and TRBJ2-2, with D uncertain. Per the germline V gene, CDR1 is GTSNPN and CDR2 is SVGIG (reference sequence). The CDR3 runs to 16 residues. Trimming cost V 0 bases and J 0 bases, with 11 bases left between them. This CDR3 is CAWSVRGGANTGELFF. CDR3 bases: TGTGCCTGGAGTGTACGAGGCGGCGCGAACACCGGGGAGCTGTTTTTT.

The chain carries TRBV5-4 and TRBJ2-1, with 13 bases identical to TRBD2. The CDR3 is 17 residues long. Germline V CDR1 and CDR2: SGHNT, YYREEE (reference sequence). V was clipped by 3 bases and J by 9 bases; unmatched bases: 12. CDR3 nucleotide sequence: TGTGCCAGCAGCTCCGCGACTAGCGGGAGGAAACGGGGTGAGCAGTTCTTC. It specifies CASSSATSGRKRGEQFF.

The chain combines TRBV18 with TRBJ2-7; TRBD2 agrees at 15 bases. The CDR3 contains 20 residues. Losses at the gene ends were 9 bases for V and 0 bases for J; bases not matched to a gene: 18. Germline V gene lookup returns CDR1 KGHSH and CDR2 LQKENI. CDR3 sequence: CASRGTPRTSGREGSYEQYF. The DNA of the CDR3 is TGTGCCAGTCGCGGGACACCACGGACTAGCGGGAGGGAGGGCTCCTACGAGCAGTACTTC.

J is TRBJ1-3 and V is TRBV5-4; the match to TRBD1 covers 8 bases. The CDR3 length is 15 residues. Germline CDR1 and CDR2: SGHNT and YYREEE (reference sequence). V dropped 3 bases and J dropped 2; count of bases not matched to a gene: 4. This CDR3 is CASSSGRGPGNTIYF. CDR3 coding DNA: TGTGCCAGCAGCTCTGGCAGGGGGCCTGGAAACACCATATATTTT.